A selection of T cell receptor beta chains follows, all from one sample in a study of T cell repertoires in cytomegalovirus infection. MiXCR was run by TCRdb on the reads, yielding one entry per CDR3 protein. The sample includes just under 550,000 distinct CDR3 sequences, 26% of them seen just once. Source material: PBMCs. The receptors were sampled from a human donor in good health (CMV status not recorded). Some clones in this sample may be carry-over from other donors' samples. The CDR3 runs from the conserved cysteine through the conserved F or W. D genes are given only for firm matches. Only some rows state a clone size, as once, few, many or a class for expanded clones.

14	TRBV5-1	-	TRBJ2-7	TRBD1	CASSLQGTTYEQYF	TGCGCCAGCAGCTTACAGGGGACAACCTACGAGCAGTACTTC
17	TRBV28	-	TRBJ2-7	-	CASSLYLSAKGSYEQYF	TGTGCCAGCAGTTTATATCTGTCAGCCAAAGGTTCCTACGAGCAGTACTTC
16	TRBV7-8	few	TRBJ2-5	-	CASSLVPSGGRETQYF	TGTGCCAGCAGCTTAGTGCCTTCTGGGGGCAGAGAGACCCAGTACTTC
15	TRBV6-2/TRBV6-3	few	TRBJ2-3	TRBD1	CASSPKGAYTDTQYF	TGTGCCAGCAGCCCTAAGGGGGCTTATACAGATACGCAGTATTTT
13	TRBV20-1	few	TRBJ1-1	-	CSASTVQNTEAFF	TGCAGTGCTTCGACAGTTCAGAACACTGAAGCTTTCTTT
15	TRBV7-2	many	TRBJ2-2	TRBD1	CASSYGTGNTGELFF	TGTGCCAGCAGCTACGGGACAGGGAACACCGGGGAGCTGTTTTTT
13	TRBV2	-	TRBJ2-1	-	CASEATFLNEQFF	TGTGCCAGCGAAGCGACCTTCCTCAATGAGCAGTTCTTC
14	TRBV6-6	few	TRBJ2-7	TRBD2	CASSPRENAGEQYF	TGTGCCAGCAGTCCGCGGGAGAACGCGGGGGAGCAGTACTTC
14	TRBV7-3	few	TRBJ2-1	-	CASSLNAVYNEQFF	TGTGCCAGCAGCTTAAACGCGGTCTACAATGAGCAGTTCTTC
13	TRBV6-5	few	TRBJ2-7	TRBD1	CASRRDSNYEQYF	TGTGCCAGCAGAAGGGACAGTAATTACGAGCAGTACTTC
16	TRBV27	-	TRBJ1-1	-	CASSPTLGVMNTEAFF	TGTGCCAGCAGTCCCACCCTCGGGGTCATGAACACTGAAGCTTTCTTT
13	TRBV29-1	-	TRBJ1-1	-	CSVPPDSNTEAFF	TGCAGCGTTCCCCCGGACAGCAACACTGAAGCTTTCTTT
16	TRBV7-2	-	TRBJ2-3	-	CASSATPSARTDTQYF	TGTGCCAGCAGCGCGACCCCTAGCGCCCGCACAGATACGCAGTATTTT
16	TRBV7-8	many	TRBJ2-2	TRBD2	CASSLRAGVSTGELFF	TGTGCCAGCAGCTTAAGGGCGGGAGTGAGCACCGGGGAGCTGTTTTTT